This TCR beta chain emerged from a study of human T cells and chemical hapten exposure. TCRdb recomputed calls from the RACE reads with MiXCR, one row per CDR3 protein. The sample shows approximately 320,000 distinct CDR3 sequences, about 5% of them seen only once. Time point specified: pre-sensitization, week 0. Treatment meaning: therapeutic diphenylcyclopropenone sensitization with weekly scalp DPC. The sample holds many counts of this clonotype. This CDR3 has 12 amino acids. The V gene lost 2 bases and the J gene lost 7 bases, with 7 bases spanning the gap. The germline V gene has CDR1 SGHDT and CDR2 YYEEEE.

The receptor was isolated from a young woman with alopecia areata. Some clones in this sample may be carry-over from other donors' samples. Sequences were derived from whole blood, sampled in connection with sensitization to the hapten diphenylcyclopropenone (DPC). This rearrangement joins TRBV5-6 to TRBJ1-5; D is unclear. CDR3 sequence reads: CASSFHNQPQHF. In DNA, the CDR3 is TGTGCCAGCAGCTTTCATAACCAGCCCCAGCATTTT.